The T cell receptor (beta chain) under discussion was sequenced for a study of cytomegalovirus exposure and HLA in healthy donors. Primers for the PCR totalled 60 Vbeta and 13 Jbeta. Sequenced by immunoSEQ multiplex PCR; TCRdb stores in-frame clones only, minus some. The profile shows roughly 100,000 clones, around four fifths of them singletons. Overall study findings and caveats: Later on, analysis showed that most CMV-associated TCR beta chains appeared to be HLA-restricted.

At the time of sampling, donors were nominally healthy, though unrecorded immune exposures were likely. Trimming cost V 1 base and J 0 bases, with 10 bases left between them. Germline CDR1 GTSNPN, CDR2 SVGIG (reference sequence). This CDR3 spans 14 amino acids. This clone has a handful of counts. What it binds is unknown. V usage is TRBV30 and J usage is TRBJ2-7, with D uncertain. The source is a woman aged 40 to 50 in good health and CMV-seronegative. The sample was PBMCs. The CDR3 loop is CAWSDLGSSYEQYF. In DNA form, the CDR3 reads TGTGCCTGGAGTGATCTGGGCAGCTCCTACGAGCAGTACTTC.